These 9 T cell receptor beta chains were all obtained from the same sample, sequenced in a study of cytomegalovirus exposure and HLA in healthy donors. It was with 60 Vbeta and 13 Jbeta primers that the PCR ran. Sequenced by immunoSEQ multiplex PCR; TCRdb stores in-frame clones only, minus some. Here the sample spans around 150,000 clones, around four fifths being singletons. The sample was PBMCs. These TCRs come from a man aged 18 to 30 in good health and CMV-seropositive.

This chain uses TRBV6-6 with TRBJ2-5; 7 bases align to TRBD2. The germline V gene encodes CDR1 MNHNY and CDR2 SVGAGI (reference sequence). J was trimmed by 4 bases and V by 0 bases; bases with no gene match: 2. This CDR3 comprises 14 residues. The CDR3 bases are TGTGCCAGCAGTTACTCGGGGGGGAGAGAGACCCAGTACTTC. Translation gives CASSYSGGRETQYF.

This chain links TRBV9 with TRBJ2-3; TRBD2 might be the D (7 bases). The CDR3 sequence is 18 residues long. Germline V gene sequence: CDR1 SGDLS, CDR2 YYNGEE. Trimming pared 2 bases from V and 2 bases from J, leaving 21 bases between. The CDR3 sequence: CASSVRANSGGATDTQYF. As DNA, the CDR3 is TGTGCCAGCAGCGTTCGGGCAAATAGTGGGGGGGCCACAGATACGCAGTATTTT.

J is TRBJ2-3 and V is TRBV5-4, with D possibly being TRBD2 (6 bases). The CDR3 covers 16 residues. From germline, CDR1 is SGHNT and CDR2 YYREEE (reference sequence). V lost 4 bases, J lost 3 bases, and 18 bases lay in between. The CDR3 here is CASSQGGVLMTDTQYF. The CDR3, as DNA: TGTGCCAGCAGCCAAGGAGGGGTATTGATGACAGATACGCAGTATTTT.

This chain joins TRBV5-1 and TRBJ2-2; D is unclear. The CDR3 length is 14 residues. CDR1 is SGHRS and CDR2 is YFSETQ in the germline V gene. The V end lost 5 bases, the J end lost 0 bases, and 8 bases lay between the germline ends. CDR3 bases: TGCGCCAGCAGGGCAGTTCCGAACACCGGGGAGCTGTTTTTT. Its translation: CASRAVPNTGELFF.

The DNA of the CDR3 is TGTGCCAGCAGCGACCGGGACAGGGGTGAAAAACTGTTTTTT. This encodes CASSDRDRGEKLFF. This chain connects TRBV27 to TRBJ1-4, with 10 bases matching TRBD1. CDR3 size: 14 residues. Germline V gene lookup returns CDR1 MNHEY and CDR2 SMNVEV (reference sequence). V was pared by 6 bases and J by 7 bases, with 5 bases of the junction left unmatched.

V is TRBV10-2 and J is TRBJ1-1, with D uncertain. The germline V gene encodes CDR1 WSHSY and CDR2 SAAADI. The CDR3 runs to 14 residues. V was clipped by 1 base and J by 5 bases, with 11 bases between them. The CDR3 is CASSEFRILTEAFF. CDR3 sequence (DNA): TGCGCCAGCAGTGAGTTCAGGATTTTAACTGAAGCTTTCTTT.

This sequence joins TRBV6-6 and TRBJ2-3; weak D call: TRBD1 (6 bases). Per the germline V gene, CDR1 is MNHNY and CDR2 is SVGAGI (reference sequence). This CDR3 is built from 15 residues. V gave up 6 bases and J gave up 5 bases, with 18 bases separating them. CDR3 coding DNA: TGTGCCAGCAGCCCTAGTGGGGGCCAGATAGATACGCAGTATTTT. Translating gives CASSPSGGQIDTQYF.

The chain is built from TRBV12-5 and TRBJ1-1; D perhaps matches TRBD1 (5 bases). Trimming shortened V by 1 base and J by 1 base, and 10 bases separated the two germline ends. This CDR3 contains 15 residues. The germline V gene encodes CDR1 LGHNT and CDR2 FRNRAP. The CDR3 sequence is CASGLGVGGNTEAFF. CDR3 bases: TGTGCTAGTGGTTTGGGGGTGGGGGGGAACACTGAAGCTTTCTTT.

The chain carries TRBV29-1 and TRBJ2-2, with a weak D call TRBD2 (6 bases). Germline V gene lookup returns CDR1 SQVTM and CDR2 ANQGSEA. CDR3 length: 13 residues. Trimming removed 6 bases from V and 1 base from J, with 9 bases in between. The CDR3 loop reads CSVEGLNTGELFF. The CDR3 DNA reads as TGCAGCGTCGAGGGACTGAACACCGGGGAGCTGTTTTTT.